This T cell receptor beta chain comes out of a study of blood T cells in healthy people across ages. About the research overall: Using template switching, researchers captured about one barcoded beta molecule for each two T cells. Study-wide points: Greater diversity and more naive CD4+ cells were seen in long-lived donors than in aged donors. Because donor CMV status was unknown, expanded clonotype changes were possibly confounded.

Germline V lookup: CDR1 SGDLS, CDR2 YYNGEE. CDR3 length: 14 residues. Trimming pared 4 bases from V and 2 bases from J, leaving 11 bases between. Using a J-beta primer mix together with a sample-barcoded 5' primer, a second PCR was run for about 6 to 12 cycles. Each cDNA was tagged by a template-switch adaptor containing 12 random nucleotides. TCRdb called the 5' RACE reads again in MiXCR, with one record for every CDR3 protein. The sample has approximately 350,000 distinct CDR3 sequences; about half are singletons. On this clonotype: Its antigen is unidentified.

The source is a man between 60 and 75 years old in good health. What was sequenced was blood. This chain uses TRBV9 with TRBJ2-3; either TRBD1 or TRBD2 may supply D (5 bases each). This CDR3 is CASSPGRLTDTQYF. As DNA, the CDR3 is TGTGCCAGCAGCCCGGGGCGACTCACAGATACGCAGTATTTT.